Included here is one T cell receptor (beta chain) sequence, with context. The data stem from a study of T-cell memory formation after mild COVID-19. TCRdb independently ran MiXCR on the 5' RACE reads; one entry per CDR3 protein. The table shows over 40,000 distinct CDR3 sequences, with around 10% occurring only once. The sequenced material came from PBMCs or a T cell subset sorted from them (not recorded which). The origin of this receptor is a man aged 18 to 30 who had mild COVID-19 (a few samples of this study predate the infection). Cell type and time point are not known.

The DNA for the CDR3 is TGTGCCAGCAGCCCCAATTGGGTGGGCAATCAGCCCCAGCATTTT. Translated: CASSPNWVGNQPQHF. The chain uses TRBV6-5 and TRBJ1-5, with D uncertain. V lost 6 bases and J lost 2, with 14 bases in between. Looked up from germline, CDR1 is MNHEY and CDR2 is SVGAGI. The CDR3 covers 15 residues.